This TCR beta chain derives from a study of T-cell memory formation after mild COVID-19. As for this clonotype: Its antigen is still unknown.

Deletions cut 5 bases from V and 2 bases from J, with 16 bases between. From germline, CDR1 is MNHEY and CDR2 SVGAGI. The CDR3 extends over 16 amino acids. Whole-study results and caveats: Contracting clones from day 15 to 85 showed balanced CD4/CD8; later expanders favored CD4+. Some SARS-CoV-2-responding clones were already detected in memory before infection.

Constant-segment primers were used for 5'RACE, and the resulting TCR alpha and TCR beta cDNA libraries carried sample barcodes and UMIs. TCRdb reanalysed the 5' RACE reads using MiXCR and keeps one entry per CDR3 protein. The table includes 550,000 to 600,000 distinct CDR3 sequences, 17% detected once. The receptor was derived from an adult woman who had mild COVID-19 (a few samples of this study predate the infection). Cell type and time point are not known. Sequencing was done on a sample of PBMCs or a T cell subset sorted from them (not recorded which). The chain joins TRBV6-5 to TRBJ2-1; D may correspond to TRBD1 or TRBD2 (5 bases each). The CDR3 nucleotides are TGTGCCAGCAGTAGTGGGACCACGGGTCCCTACAATGAGCAGTTCTTC. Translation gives CASSSGTTGPYNEQFF.